This T cell receptor (beta chain) originates from a study of cytomegalovirus exposure and HLA in healthy donors. Only in-frame clones appear in the TCRdb table, and some are missing; sequencing was by immunoSEQ multiplex PCR. The sample yields 130,000 or so clones, just under 90% seen once. Trimming cost V 5 bases and J 4 bases; bases outside gene matches: 4. The CDR3 has 13 amino acids. Per germline, CDR1 MNHEY and CDR2 SMNVEV (reference sequence). This sequence joins TRBV27 and TRBJ2-5; 7 bases are shared with TRBD2. Sequencing was carried out using PBMCs. This TCR was recovered from a man under 40 in good health and CMV-seronegative. CDR3 nucleotide sequence: TGTGCCAGCAGTCCCTCGGGAGGAGAGACCCAGTACTTC. Protein: CASSPSGGETQYF.